The T cell receptor beta chain under discussion was sequenced for a study of cytomegalovirus exposure and HLA in healthy donors. Across the study: The Caucasian-associated ancestry cluster contained 81% of the approximately 420 genotyped donors. Study-wide points: Segments of the TCR beta V type were, in most cases, productive about 90% or about 30% of the time in an earlier analysis. Upon later analysis, HLA-associated TCR beta chains proved more clonally expanded than other, equally common chains.

The CDR3 length is 12 residues. The V end lost 3 bases, the J end lost 8 bases, and 11 bases lay between the germline ends. The V gene's germline CDR1 is SGHNT and CDR2 YYREEE (reference sequence). Vbeta (60) and Jbeta (13) primers were used in the PCR. Measured with immunoSEQ multiplex PCR; TCRdb has only the in-frame clones, and not every one. Of some 110,000 clones in the sample, roughly four fifths were seen once. In the case of this clone: The antigen is undetermined.

Sequencing was done on a sample of PBMCs. The TCR comes from a man aged 25-45 years in good health and CMV-seropositive. This chain links TRBV5-4 with TRBJ1-2, with D maybe TRBD1 (6 bases). The CDR3 DNA reads TGTGCCAGCAGCTCGACAGGATCAGGCTACACCTTC. Encoded protein: CASSSTGSGYTF. The full variable domain, rest sourced from reference TRBV5-4 and TRBJ1-2, is ETGVTQSPTHLIKTRGQQVTLRCSSQSGHNTVSWYQQALGQGPQFIFQYYREEENGRGNFPPRFSGLQFPNYSSELNVNALELDDSALYLCASSSTGSGYTFGSGTRLTVV.